These 13 T cell receptor beta chains share one sample of origin, sequenced in a study of cytomegalovirus exposure and HLA in healthy donors. Vbeta (60) and Jbeta (13) primers were used in the PCR. Some clones are missing from TCRdb's copy, which holds only in-frame ones; the method was immunoSEQ multiplex PCR. Recorded for this sample: approximately 96,000 clones. Specimen: PBMCs. Receptor source: a girl aged 5-17 years in good health and CMV-seropositive.

The V call is TRBV7-2, the J call TRBJ2-7; tentative D call: TRBD1 (6 bases). The germline gives CDR1 SGHTA, CDR2 FQGNSA. V was clipped by 1 base and J by 2 bases, with 9 bases between them. This CDR3 is built from 14 residues. CDR3 nucleotides: TGTGCCAGCAGCTTAGACAGGGCTGCCTACGAGCAGTACTTC. It specifies CASSLDRAAYEQYF.

The V call is TRBV12-2, the J call TRBJ2-2; the table assigns TRBD2, which was not confirmed against the DNA. TRBV12-2 is a pseudogene segment. The CDR3 contains 19 residues. Here the CDR3 DNA reads TGTGCAAGTCGCTTAGGAGGGTCAGCGGGGGGTCGGAACACCGGGGAGCTGTTTTTT. Its translation: CASRLGGSAGGRNTGELFF.

The chain has TRBV5-1 and TRBJ2-5; 7 bases align to TRBD2. The CDR3 has 16 residues. J lost 5 bases, V lost 1 base, and 11 bases had no gene match. CDR1 is SGHRS, CDR2 YFSETQ, per germline. The CDR3 DNA follows: TGCGCCAGCAGCTTGCGGCTACAGGTTAGCGGGGAGACCCAGTACTTC. Protein: CASSLRLQVSGETQYF.

V usage is TRBV19 and J usage is TRBJ1-6, with D unclear. The CDR3 is 15 amino acids. In germline, CDR1 is LNHDA, CDR2 SQIVND (reference sequence). Trimming removed 8 bases at V and 9 bases at J, with 20 bases between. The CDR3 sequence is CASQRPGMKGSPLHF. Written as DNA, the CDR3 is TGTGCCAGTCAGCGACCCGGGATGAAGGGTTCACCCCTCCACTTT.

The chain is built from TRBV5-1 and TRBJ2-2; TRBD2 agrees at 8 bases. This CDR3 has 14 residues. With V trimmed by 4 bases and J by 6 bases, 5 bases remained unmatched. CDR1 is SGHRS and CDR2 is YFSETQ in the germline V gene. The CDR3 nucleotides are TGCGCCAGCAGCCCAAGGGGACTAGCCGGGGAGCTGTTTTTT. Its translation is CASSPRGLAGELFF.

The J gene is TRBJ2-7, the V gene TRBV4-3; 7 bases map to TRBD2. Germline V gene data show CDR1 as LGHNA and CDR2 as YSLEER. CDR3 length: 15 residues. J was trimmed by 6 bases and V by 0 bases; bases with no gene match: 8. The CDR3 region has the DNA TGCGCCAGCAGCCAAGATCAGCGACTAGCCGGCGAGCAGTACTTC. The encoded protein is CASSQDQRLAGEQYF.

The DNA of the CDR3 is TGTGCCAGCAGCTTAGGACAGGGGGCTGAAGCTTTCTTT. It specifies CASSLGQGAEAFF. The V gene is TRBV7-2, the J gene TRBJ1-1; 9 nucleotides match TRBD1. Germline CDR1 is SGHTA and CDR2 is FQGNSA. The CDR3 is made up of 13 amino acids. Trimming removed 1 base from V and 6 bases from J; junction bases left unmatched: 0.

The J gene is TRBJ1-2, the V gene TRBV6-1, with D perhaps TRBD1 (5 bases). Trimming shortened V by 10 bases and J by 5 bases, and 17 bases separated the two germline ends. CDR1 is MNHNS, CDR2 SASEGT, per germline. There are 13 residues in the CDR3. CDR3 nucleotide sequence: TGTGCCATCGCCGGGACTGAAGATTATGGCTACACCTTC. Translating gives CAIAGTEDYGYTF.

The rearrangement links TRBV7-2 to TRBJ1-4; 8 bases fit TRBD1. V gave up 1 base and J gave up 12 bases; unmatched junction bases: 10. The CDR3 is 15 residues long. Germline loops: CDR1 SGHTA, CDR2 FQGNSA. CDR3 protein: CASSLEGTGGLELFF. The CDR3 coding sequence is TGTGCCAGCAGCTTAGAAGGGACAGGAGGGTTGGAACTGTTTTTT.

This chain joins TRBV6-5 and TRBJ2-7, with 10 nucleotides matching TRBD2. The CDR3 extends over 14 amino acids. The trim removed 5 bases at V and 3 bases at J, leaving 4 bases unmatched. Germline V CDR1 and CDR2: MNHEY, SVGAGI. The chain's CDR3 is CASSPSGGLYEQYF. The CDR3 bases are TGTGCCAGCAGTCCTAGCGGGGGCCTCTACGAGCAGTACTTC.

The rearrangement links TRBV9 to TRBJ1-4; D not resolved. The CDR3 has 12 amino acids. V was clipped by 4 bases and J by 7 bases, with 8 bases between them. CDR1 is SGDLS and CDR2 is YYNGEE in the germline V gene. The DNA of the CDR3 is TGTGCCAGCAGCCTATCTGGTGAAAAACTGTTTTTT. Amino acids: CASSLSGEKLFF.

The chain joins TRBV6-6 to TRBJ1-1; 7 bases line up with TRBD1. V lost 5 bases to trimming and J lost 2 bases; unmatched junction nucleotides: 11. The CDR3 sequence is 16 residues long. Germline CDR1 reads MNHNY; CDR2 reads SVGAGI (reference sequence). The CDR3 region is CASSQSKQGPNTEAFF. The CDR3 DNA is TGTGCCAGCAGTCAATCAAAACAGGGGCCTAACACTGAAGCTTTCTTT.

The chain recombines TRBV4-3 with TRBJ1-1, with D possibly matching TRBD1 (5 bases). The CDR3 consists of 13 residues. The V end lost 4 bases, the J end lost 8 bases, and 14 bases lay between the germline ends. Germline V gives CDR1 LGHNA, CDR2 YSLEER. CDR3 amino acids: CASSPRRGREAFF. CDR3 DNA sequence: TGCGCCAGCAGCCCTCGGAGGGGTCGCGAAGCTTTCTTT.